This entry concerns a single T cell receptor beta chain. After removal of 7 bases from V and 7 bases from J, the junction contained 15 bases not matched to a gene. This CDR3 is built from 15 residues. From germline, CDR1 is MNHEY and CDR2 SVGAGI. These data come from a study of blood T cell repertoires in COVID-19. Across the study: COVID-19 samples from acute and convalescent phases originated in the United States, Italy and Spain. In each case, the material was cDNA or gDNA derived from T cells, B-cell-depleted T cells, or PBMCs.

Original processing methods: Reference gene primer amplification gave nucleated cell count estimates. Data came from immunoSEQ multiplex PCR; TCRdb stores just in-frame clones and leaves some out. The V and J calls and clone size were taken over from that table, and D and trimming were inferred from the DNA. This sample has hundreds of thousands of clones, with about 87% found just once. Sequencing was carried out using peripheral blood. The rearrangement links TRBV6-5 to TRBJ2-7; 8 nucleotides line up with TRBD1. This receptor was obtained from a woman in her seventies with COVID-19, enrolled during active disease. CDR3 sequence (DNA): TGTGCCAGCACCGGGAGACAGGGACAGGATGAAGAGCAGTACTTC. The encoded protein is CASTGRQGQDEEQYF.